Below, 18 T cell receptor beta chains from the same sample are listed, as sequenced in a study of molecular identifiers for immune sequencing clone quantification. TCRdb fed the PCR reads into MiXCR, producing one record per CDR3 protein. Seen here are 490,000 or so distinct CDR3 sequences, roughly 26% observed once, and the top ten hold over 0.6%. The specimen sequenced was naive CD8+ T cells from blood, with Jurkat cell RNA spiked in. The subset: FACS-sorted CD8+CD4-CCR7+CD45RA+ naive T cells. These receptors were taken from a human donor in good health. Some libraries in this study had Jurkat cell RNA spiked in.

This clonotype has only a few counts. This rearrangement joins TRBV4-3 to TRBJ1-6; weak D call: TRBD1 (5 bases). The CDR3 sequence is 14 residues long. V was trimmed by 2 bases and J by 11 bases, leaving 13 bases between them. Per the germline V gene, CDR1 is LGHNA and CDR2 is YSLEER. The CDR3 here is CASSQRLEGAPLHF. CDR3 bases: TGCGCCAGCAGCCAACGACTCGAAGGGGCACCCCTCCACTTT.

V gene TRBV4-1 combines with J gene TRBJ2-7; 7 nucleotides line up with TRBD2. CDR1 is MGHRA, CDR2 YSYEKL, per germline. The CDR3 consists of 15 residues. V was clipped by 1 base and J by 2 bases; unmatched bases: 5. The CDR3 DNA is TGCGCCAGCAGCCAAGGAGCGGGGAACACCTACGAGCAGTACTTC. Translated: CASSQGAGNTYEQYF.

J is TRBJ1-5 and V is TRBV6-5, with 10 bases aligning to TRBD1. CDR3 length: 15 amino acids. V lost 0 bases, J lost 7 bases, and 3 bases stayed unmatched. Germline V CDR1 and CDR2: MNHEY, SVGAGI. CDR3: CASSYSETGGQPQHF. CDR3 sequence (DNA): TGTGCCAGCAGTTACTCGGAGACAGGGGGCCAGCCCCAGCATTTT.

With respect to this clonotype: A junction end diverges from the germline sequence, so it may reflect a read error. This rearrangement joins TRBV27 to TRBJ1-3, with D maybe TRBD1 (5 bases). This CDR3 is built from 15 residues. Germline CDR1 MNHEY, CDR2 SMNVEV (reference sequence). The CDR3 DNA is TGTGCCAGCAGTTCGACCGGGACCCTAGGAAACCCCATATATTTT. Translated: CASSSTGTLGNPIYF.

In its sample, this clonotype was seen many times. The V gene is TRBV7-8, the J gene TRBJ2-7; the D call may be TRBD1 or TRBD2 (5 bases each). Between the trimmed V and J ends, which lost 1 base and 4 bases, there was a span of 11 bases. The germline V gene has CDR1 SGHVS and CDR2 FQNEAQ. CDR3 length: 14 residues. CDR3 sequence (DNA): TGTGCCAGCAGCTTAGGGGACGGTTGGTACGAGCAGTACTTC. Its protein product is CASSLGDGWYEQYF.

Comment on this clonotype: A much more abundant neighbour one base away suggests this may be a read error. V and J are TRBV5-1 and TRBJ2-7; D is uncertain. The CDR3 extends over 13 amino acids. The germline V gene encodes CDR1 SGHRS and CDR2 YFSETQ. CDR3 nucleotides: TGCGCCATCAGCTTGGCCTCAGCCTACGAGCAGTACTTC. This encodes CAISLASAYEQYF.

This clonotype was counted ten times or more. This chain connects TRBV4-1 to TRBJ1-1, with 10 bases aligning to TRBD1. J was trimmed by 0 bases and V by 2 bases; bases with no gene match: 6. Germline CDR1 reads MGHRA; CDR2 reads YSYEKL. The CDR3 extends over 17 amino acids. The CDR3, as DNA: TGCGCCAGCAGCCAATACGGACAGGGGGTCATGAACACTGAAGCTTTCTTT. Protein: CASSQYGQGVMNTEAFF.

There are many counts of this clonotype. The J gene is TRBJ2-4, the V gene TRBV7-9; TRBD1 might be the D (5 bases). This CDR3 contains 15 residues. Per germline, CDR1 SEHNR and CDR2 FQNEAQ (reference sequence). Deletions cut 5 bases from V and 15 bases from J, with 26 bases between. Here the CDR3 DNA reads TGTGCCAGCAGCCTAGTAATACCGACGACAGAAGGGCGGTACTTC. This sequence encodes CASSLVIPTTEGRYF.

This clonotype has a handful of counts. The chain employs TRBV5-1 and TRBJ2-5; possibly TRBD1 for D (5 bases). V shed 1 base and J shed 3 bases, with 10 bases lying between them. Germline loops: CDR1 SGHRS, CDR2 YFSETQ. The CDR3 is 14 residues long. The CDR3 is CASSLLEGEETQYF. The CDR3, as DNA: TGCGCCAGCAGCTTGTTAGAAGGGGAAGAGACCCAGTACTTC. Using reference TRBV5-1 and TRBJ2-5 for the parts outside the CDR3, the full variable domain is KAGVTQTPRYLIKTRGQQVTLSCSPISGHRSVSWYQQTPGQGLQFLFEYFSETQRNKGNFPGRFSGRQFSNSRSEMNVSTLELGDSALYLCASSLLEGEETQYFGPGTRLLVL.

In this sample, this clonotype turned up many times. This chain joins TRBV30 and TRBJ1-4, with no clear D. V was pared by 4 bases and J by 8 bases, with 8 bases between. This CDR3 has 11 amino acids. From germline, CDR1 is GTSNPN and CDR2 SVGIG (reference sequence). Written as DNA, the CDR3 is TGTGCCTGGAACCTGGAAGAAAAACTGTTTTTT. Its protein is CAWNLEEKLFF. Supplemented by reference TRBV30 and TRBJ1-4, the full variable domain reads SQTIHQWPATLVQPVGSPLSLECTVEGTSNPNLYWYRQAAGRGLQLLFYSVGIGQISSEVPQNLSASRPQDRQFILSSKKLLLSDSGFYLCAWNLEEKLFFGSGTQLSVL.

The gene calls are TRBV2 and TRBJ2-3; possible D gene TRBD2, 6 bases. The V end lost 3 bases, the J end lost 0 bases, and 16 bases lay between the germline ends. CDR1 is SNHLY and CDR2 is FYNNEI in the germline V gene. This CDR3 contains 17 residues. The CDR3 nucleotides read TGTGCCAGCAGTGATCCCCCTAGCGCAGCTAGCACAGATACGCAGTATTTT. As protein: CASSDPPSAASTDTQYF.

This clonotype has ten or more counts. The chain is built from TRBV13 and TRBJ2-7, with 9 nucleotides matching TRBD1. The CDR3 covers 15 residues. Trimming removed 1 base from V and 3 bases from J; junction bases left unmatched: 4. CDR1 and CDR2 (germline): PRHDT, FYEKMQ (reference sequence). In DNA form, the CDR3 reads TGTGCCAGCAGCTTAGCCGGGACAGGGCACTACGAGCAGTACTTC. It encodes CASSLAGTGHYEQYF.

The CDR3 sequence: CATSDTILAGGPSGELFF. The CDR3 nucleotides read TGTGCCACCAGTGATACAATACTAGCGGGAGGGCCTTCCGGGGAGCTGTTTTTT. This chain uses TRBV24-1 with TRBJ2-2; TRBD2 aligns across 13 bases. The V gene end was trimmed by 3 bases and the J gene end by 6 bases; junction bases not matched to a gene: 9. In germline, CDR1 is KGHDR, CDR2 SFDVKD. The CDR3 covers 18 residues.

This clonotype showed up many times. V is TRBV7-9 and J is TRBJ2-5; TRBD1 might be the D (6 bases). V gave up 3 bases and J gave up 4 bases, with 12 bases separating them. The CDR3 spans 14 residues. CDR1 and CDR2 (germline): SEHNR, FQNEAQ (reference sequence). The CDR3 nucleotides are TGTGCCAGCAGCTTTCCAGGGGTTGGAGAGACCCAGTACTTC. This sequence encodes CASSFPGVGETQYF.

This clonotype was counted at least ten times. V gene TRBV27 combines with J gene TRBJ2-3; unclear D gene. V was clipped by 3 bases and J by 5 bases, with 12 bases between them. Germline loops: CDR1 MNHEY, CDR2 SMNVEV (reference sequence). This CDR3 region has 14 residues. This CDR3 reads CASSFGMEIDTQYF. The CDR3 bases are TGTGCCAGCAGTTTTGGGATGGAAATAGATACGCAGTATTTT.

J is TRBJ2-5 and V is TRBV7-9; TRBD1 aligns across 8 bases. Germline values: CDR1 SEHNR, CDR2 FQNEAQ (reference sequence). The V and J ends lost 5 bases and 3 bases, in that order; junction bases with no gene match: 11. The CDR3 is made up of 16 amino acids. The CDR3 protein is CASSPPTGEGKETQYF. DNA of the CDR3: TGTGCCAGCAGCCCGCCGACAGGGGAAGGCAAAGAGACCCAGTACTTC.

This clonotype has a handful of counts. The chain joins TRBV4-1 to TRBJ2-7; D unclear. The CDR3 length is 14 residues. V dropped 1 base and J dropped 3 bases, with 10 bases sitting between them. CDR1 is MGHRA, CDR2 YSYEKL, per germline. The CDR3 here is CASSQVGMGYEQYF. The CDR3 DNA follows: TGCGCCAGCAGCCAAGTAGGAATGGGCTACGAGCAGTACTTC.

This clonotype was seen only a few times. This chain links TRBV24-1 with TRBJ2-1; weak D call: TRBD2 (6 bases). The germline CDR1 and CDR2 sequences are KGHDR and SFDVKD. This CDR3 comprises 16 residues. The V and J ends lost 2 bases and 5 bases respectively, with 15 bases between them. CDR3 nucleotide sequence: TGTGCCACCAGTGATTCGGGACTTGCACTTCACAATGAGCAGTTCTTC. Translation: CATSDSGLALHNEQFF.